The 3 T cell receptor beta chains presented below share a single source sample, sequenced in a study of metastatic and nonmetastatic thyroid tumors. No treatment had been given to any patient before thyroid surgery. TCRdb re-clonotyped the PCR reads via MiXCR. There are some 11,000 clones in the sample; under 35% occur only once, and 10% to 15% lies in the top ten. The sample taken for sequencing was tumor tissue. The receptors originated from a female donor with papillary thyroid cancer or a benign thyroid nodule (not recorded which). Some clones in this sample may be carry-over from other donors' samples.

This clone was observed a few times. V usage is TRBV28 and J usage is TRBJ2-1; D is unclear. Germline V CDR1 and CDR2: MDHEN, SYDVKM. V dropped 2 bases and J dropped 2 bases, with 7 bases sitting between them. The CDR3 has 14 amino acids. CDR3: CASSLPLTYNEQFF. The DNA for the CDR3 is TGTGCCAGCAGTTTACCCTTAACCTACAATGAGCAGTTCTTC.

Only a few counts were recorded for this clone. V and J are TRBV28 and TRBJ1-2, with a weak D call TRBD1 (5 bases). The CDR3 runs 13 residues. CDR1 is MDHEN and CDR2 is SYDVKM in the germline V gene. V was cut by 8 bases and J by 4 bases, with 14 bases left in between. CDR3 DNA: TGTGCCAGCCGTCAGGGAATCGGCTATGGCTACACCTTC. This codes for CASRQGIGYGYTF.

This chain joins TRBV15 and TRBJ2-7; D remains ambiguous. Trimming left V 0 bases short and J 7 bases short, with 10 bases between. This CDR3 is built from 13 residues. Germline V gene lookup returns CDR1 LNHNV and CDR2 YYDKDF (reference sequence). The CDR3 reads CATSREVRREQYF. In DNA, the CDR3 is TGTGCCACCAGCAGAGAGGTGCGGCGGGAGCAGTACTTC.